One sample yielded the 28 T cell receptor beta chains listed below, sequenced in a study of molecular identifiers for immune sequencing clone quantification. TCRdb passed the PCR reads through MiXCR, listing each CDR3 protein once. The sample records about 100,000 distinct CDR3 sequences, roughly 38% being singletons. Sequenced material: naive CD8+ T cells from blood, with Jurkat cell RNA spiked in. Subset defined: FACS-sorted CD8+CD4-CCR7+CD45RA+ naive T cells. These TCRs come from a human donor in good health. Some libraries in this study had Jurkat cell RNA spiked in.

This clonotype was found many times. This sequence joins TRBV19 and TRBJ1-1; D ambiguous. V was clipped by 3 bases and J by 3 bases, with 8 bases between them. Germline V gene data show CDR1 as LNHDA and CDR2 as SQIVND (reference sequence). The CDR3 covers 13 residues. Written as DNA, the CDR3 is TGTGCCAGTAGTATGGGCATTCACACTGAAGCTTTCTTT. Protein product: CASSMGIHTEAFF.

The chain recombines TRBV20-1 with TRBJ1-2, with D unclear. CDR1 is DFQATT, CDR2 SNEGSKA, per germline (reference sequence). V gave up 6 bases and J gave up 6 bases, with 5 bases separating them. The CDR3 sequence is 9 residues long. The chain's CDR3 is CSAPDGYTF. Written as DNA, the CDR3 is TGCAGTGCCCCAGATGGCTACACCTTC.

With regard to this clonotype: This may be a read error: a much more frequent sequence differs by one nucleotide. The chain couples TRBV4-1 to TRBJ1-5, with no clear D. V lost 1 base and J lost 2, with 9 bases in between. The CDR3 sequence is 15 residues long. The germline CDR1 and CDR2 sequences are MGHRA and YSYEKL. CDR3 residues: CASSQVTACNQPQHF. The CDR3 coding sequence is TGCGCCAGCAGCCAAGTTACTGCTTGCAATCAGCCCCAGCATTTT.

This clonotype was observed at least ten times. The chain has TRBV6-5 and TRBJ2-7; no clear D gene. V shed 4 bases and J shed 6 bases, with 13 bases lying between them. CDR3 length: 13 amino acids. CDR1 is MNHEY, CDR2 SVGAGI, per germline. CDR3 sequence: CASSSGPLGEQYF. The CDR3 bases are TGTGCCAGCAGTTCCGGGCCCTTAGGCGAGCAGTACTTC.

The V call is TRBV11-2, the J call TRBJ2-5; a weak D match, TRBD2 (5 bases). The V gene lost 1 base and the J gene lost 2 bases, with 11 bases spanning the gap. CDR1 is SGHAT and CDR2 is FQNNGV in the germline V gene. The CDR3 totals 15 residues. The CDR3 loop reads CASSLVRTGQETQYF. For the CDR3, the DNA is TGTGCCAGCAGCTTAGTGCGGACTGGACAAGAGACCCAGTACTTC.

The chain recombines TRBV4-1 with TRBJ1-1, with a tentative D call TRBD1 (5 bases). The germline CDR1 and CDR2 sequences are MGHRA and YSYEKL. The CDR3 length is 12 residues. The ends were cut back, 2 bases at V and 6 bases at J, with 7 bases in the middle. The DNA for the CDR3 is TGCGCCAGCAGCCAACGGGGCGCTGAAGCTTTCTTT. Amino acids: CASSQRGAEAFF.

This clonotype was seen at least ten times. The rearrangement uses TRBV6-5 and TRBJ2-1; 11 bases fit TRBD2. The CDR3 is 15 residues long. The V and J ends lost 5 bases and 4 bases, in that order; junction bases with no gene match: 4. From germline, CDR1 is MNHEY and CDR2 SVGAGI. In DNA form, the CDR3 reads TGTGCCAGCAGTCCTGGGACTAGCGGATACAATGAGCAGTTCTTC. Its protein is CASSPGTSGYNEQFF.

The chain joins TRBV28 to TRBJ2-7; 12 nucleotides align to TRBD2. The CDR3 is made up of 14 amino acids. After removal of 5 bases from V and 7 bases from J, the junction contained 6 bases not matched to a gene. In germline, CDR1 is MDHEN, CDR2 SYDVKM. The CDR3 protein is CASSLAGGPGEQYF. Written as DNA, the CDR3 is TGTGCCAGCAGTCTAGCGGGAGGGCCTGGAGAGCAGTACTTC.

In this sample, this clonotype turned up a few times. This chain links TRBV7-8 with TRBJ2-3; unclear D gene. The CDR3 is 14 amino acids. Germline V lookup: CDR1 SGHVS, CDR2 FQNEAQ. The ends were cut back, 1 base at V and 5 bases at J, with 10 bases in the middle. CDR3 in amino acids: CASSLGRIVDTQYF. As DNA, the CDR3 is TGTGCCAGCAGCTTAGGGAGAATAGTAGATACGCAGTATTTT.

Many counts were recorded for this clonotype. V usage is TRBV7-9 and J usage is TRBJ2-1; weak D call: TRBD2 (6 bases). V gave up 5 bases and J gave up 9 bases, with 23 bases separating them. Germline loops: CDR1 SEHNR, CDR2 FQNEAQ (reference sequence). This CDR3 has 16 amino acids. The CDR3 sequence: CASSPWEAGRLGEQFF. In nucleotides, the CDR3 is TGTGCCAGCAGCCCATGGGAGGCCGGGAGACTAGGTGAGCAGTTCTTC.

A remark on this clonotype: This may stem from a read error, because a much larger clone lies one nucleotide away. V gene TRBV28 combines with J gene TRBJ1-1, with D unresolved. Germline V gives CDR1 MDHEN, CDR2 SYDVKM. This CDR3 has 8 amino acids. This chain's CDR3 is CRNAEAFF. The DNA of the CDR3 is TGTCGGAACGCTGAAGCTTTCTTT.

A few counts support this clonotype. The chain recombines TRBV24-1 with TRBJ2-7; D could derive from TRBD1 or TRBD2 (5 bases each). The CDR3 contains 14 residues. V dropped 0 bases and J dropped 2 bases, with 7 bases sitting between them. Per germline, CDR1 KGHDR and CDR2 SFDVKD. CDR3 protein: CATSDLRGPYEQYF. In DNA, the CDR3 is TGTGCCACCAGTGATTTGAGGGGACCCTACGAGCAGTACTTC.

Remarks on this clonotype: A much larger clone sits a single nucleotide away, making a read error possible. The chain employs TRBV20-1 and TRBJ2-7; 9 bases map to TRBD2. The CDR3 spans 13 residues. Germline V gene lookup returns CDR1 DFQATT and CDR2 SNEGSKA (reference sequence). The CDR3 is CRARVSGRFEQYF. The DNA of the CDR3 is TGCCGTGCTAGAGTTAGCGGGAGATTTGAGCAGTACTTC.

This clonotype was observed a few times. The chain joins TRBV9 to TRBJ2-5, with no clear D. Trimming stripped 0 bases from V and 2 bases from J, with 8 bases between. The length of the CDR3 is 14 residues. Looked up from germline, CDR1 is SGDLS and CDR2 is YYNGEE. The chain's CDR3 is CASSVDRKQETQYF. The CDR3 DNA is TGTGCCAGCAGCGTAGATCGAAAACAAGAGACCCAGTACTTC.

The rearrangement uses TRBV6-5 and TRBJ2-7; 7 bases line up with TRBD1. Trimming at V came to 9 bases and at J to 0 bases, leaving 5 bases not matched to a gene. The CDR3 has 13 amino acids. Germline V gives CDR1 MNHEY, CDR2 SVGAGI. The CDR3 DNA is TGTGCCAGTGGGACAGCGAGCTCCTACGAGCAGTACTTC. It is translated as CASGTASSYEQYF.

In regard to this clonotype: A clone one base away is much larger, so this may be a read error. The chain links TRBV7-9 to TRBJ2-7; 9 bases are shared with TRBD1. CDR1 is SEHNR and CDR2 is FQNEAQ in the germline V gene (reference sequence). The CDR3 has 14 residues. DNA for the CDR3: TGTGCCAGCAGCGCCCGGGACAGGGAGGACGAGCAGCACTTC. Its translation is CASSARDREDEQHF.

As to this clonotype: The missing conserved phenylalanine or tryptophan at the end of this CDR3 makes a read error likely. Because the CDR3's place on the DNA is in doubt, the DNA is left out and the CDR3 is given as listed by TCRdb. The chain recombines TRBV21-1 with TRBJ1-1; TRBD1 is the table's D call and was not checked against the DNA. TRBV21-1 represents a pseudogene. The CDR3 numbers 17 amino acids, ends counted. The CDR3 sequence is CANSKKWGQPGNTEAFL.

Note on this clonotype: At one end, the junction sequence differs from germline, possibly due to a read error. The chain carries TRBV28 and TRBJ2-3; D unclear. The CDR3 consists of 13 residues. Per germline, CDR1 MDHEN and CDR2 SYDVKM. The CDR3 spells CATHGRGTETQNF. CDR3 nucleotides: TGTGCCACCCATGGGCGCGGCACAGAAACGCAGAATTTT.

This sequence joins TRBV19 and TRBJ2-3; TRBD2 is a possible D gene (5 bases). V was shortened by 5 bases and J by 1 base, with 19 bases between the two germline ends. Germline assignment: CDR1 LNHDA and CDR2 SQIVND (reference sequence). CDR3 size: 17 residues. Here the CDR3 reads CASSLWSAGLGTDTQYF. For the CDR3, the DNA is TGTGCCAGTAGTCTTTGGAGCGCAGGACTGGGCACAGATACGCAGTATTTT.

This clonotype was detected ten times or more. The chain is built from TRBV7-8 and TRBJ2-3, with 9 bases fitting TRBD2. This CDR3 is 17 amino acids long. Germline V lookup: CDR1 SGHVS, CDR2 FQNEAQ. Germline trimming cut 1 base from V and 3 bases from J; bases unmatched to any gene: 8. CDR3 region: CASSLGGASGITDTQYF. CDR3 sequence (DNA): TGTGCCAGCAGCTTAGGGGGGGCTAGCGGGATTACAGATACGCAGTATTTT.

This clonotype was counted between two and nine times. The V call is TRBV2, the J call TRBJ2-3, with D unresolved. From germline, CDR1 is SNHLY and CDR2 FYNNEI. The V and J ends lost 8 bases and 2 bases respectively, with 5 bases between them. This CDR3 contains 11 residues. CDR3 in amino acids: CASDDTDTQYF. The CDR3 DNA reads as TGTGCCAGCGACGACACAGATACGCAGTATTTT.

This clonotype was counted a few times. The rearrangement joins TRBV27 to TRBJ2-5; 11 bases line up with TRBD1. The CDR3 has 15 residues. Germline V gene data show CDR1 as MNHEY and CDR2 as SMNVEV (reference sequence). The trim removed 2 bases at V and 5 bases at J, leaving 4 bases unmatched. The CDR3 sequence: CASSLGQGAVETQYF. The DNA of the CDR3 is TGTGCCAGCAGTTTAGGACAGGGGGCTGTGGAGACCCAGTACTTC.

This rearrangement joins TRBV7-9 to TRBJ2-3, with TRBD1 as a possible D gene (6 bases). The V end lost 1 base, the J end lost 2 bases, and 13 bases lay between the germline ends. CDR3 length equals 16 residues. CDR1 SEHNR and CDR2 FQNEAQ come from the germline V gene (reference sequence). CDR3 residues: CASSLEAGVPTDTQYF. The CDR3 region has the DNA TGTGCCAGCAGCTTAGAGGCAGGGGTTCCCACAGATACGCAGTATTTT.

Notes on this clonotype: A much larger clone lies a single base off, so this may be a read error. V is TRBV4-3 and J is TRBJ2-5, with 7 bases aligning to TRBD2. The CDR3 covers 14 residues. The V gene's germline CDR1 is LGHNA and CDR2 YSLEER. The chain's CDR3 is CASSPRLAEETQNF. The CDR3, as DNA: TGCGCCAGCAGCCCACGACTAGCCGAAGAGACCCAGAACTTC.

The chain links TRBV5-6 to TRBJ2-7; D is undetermined. Germline-derived CDR1 and CDR2 are SGHDT and YYEEEE. V was cut by 0 bases and J by 3 bases, with 7 bases left in between. This CDR3 region has 13 residues. The CDR3 DNA is TGTGCCAGCAGCTTGGGAAGTCTCTACGAGCAGTACTTC. Protein: CASSLGSLYEQYF. Drawing the rest from reference TRBV5-6 and TRBJ2-7, the complete variable domain is DAGVTQSPTHLIKTRGQQVTLRCSPKSGHDTVSWYQQALGQGPQFIFQYYEEEERQRGNFPDRFSGHQFPNYSSELNVNALLLGDSALYLCASSLGSLYEQYFGPGTRLTVT.

Of note for this clonotype: Relative to the germline gene, one junction end is altered; a read error may explain this. The chain employs TRBV28 and TRBJ1-5, with D unresolved. Germline V CDR1 and CDR2: MDHEN, SYDVKM. The CDR3 extends over 14 amino acids. Here the CDR3 DNA reads TGTGCTGGTGGGTCGAGGCTTAGCAATCTGCCCCAGCATTTT. This codes for CAGGSRLSNLPQHF.

This clonotype occurred a few times. V is TRBV14 and J is TRBJ2-1; D is unclear. Germline V gives CDR1 SGHDN, CDR2 FVKESK. The CDR3 has 15 residues. The V end was cut by 0 bases, the J end by 0 bases, with 6 bases between. The CDR3 spells CASSQDLSSYNEQFF. The CDR3, as DNA: TGTGCCAGCAGCCAAGATCTTAGCTCCTACAATGAGCAGTTCTTC.

A word on this clonotype: The germline gene is not matched at one end of the junction; a read error may be the cause. The chain carries TRBV7-2 and TRBJ2-3; the match to TRBD2 covers 9 bases. Germline values: CDR1 SGHTA, CDR2 FQGNSA. This CDR3 is built from 12 residues. Written as DNA, the CDR3 is TGTGCCAGCAGCCAAGGAGAGCGGGAGGAACCCTTT. This translates into CASSQGEREEPF.